This T cell receptor (beta chain) was documented in a study of cytomegalovirus exposure and HLA in healthy donors. Whole-study context: Prior work identified about 120 million unique TCR beta sequences in roughly 180 million T cells.

V was pared by 3 bases and J by 7 bases, with 22 bases between. Per germline, CDR1 GTSNPN and CDR2 SVGIG (reference sequence). The CDR3 extends over 17 amino acids. Overall study results and limits: A later analysis linked a missense DCLRE1C variant to TCR beta V- and J-gene trimming.

As to this clone: Its cognate antigen is unknown.

PCR employed 60 Vbeta and 13 Jbeta primers. Using immunoSEQ multiplex PCR, the repertoire was profiled, and TCRdb retains in-frame clones only, with some absent. The repertoire includes over 70,000 clones, under 80% of them detected once, and about 1.4% sits in the top ten. This sequence was found in a male donor in good health and CMV-seronegative. Sequenced input: PBMCs. The chain employs TRBV30 and TRBJ1-6; no firm D call. The CDR3 nucleotides are TGTGCCTGGAGCCGAGCGGAGGGCTTACCGAGAAATTCACCCCTCCACTTT. Translation gives CAWSRAEGLPRNSPLHF.